One sample yielded the 24 T cell receptor beta chains listed below, sequenced in a study of T cells in Graves' hyperthyroidism and ophthalmopathy. Template material for amplifying TCR beta CDR3 regions consisted of RNA transcripts. HTBI primers were the set used in a first-round RT-PCR of the TCR CDR3. A single record per CDR3 protein comes from TCRdb applying MiXCR to the multiplex PCR reads. The table has 600,000 or so distinct CDR3 sequences, under 20% seen once. Sequenced input: blood. The source of these receptors is a woman aged 25-40 years with Graves' hyperthyroidism.

This clonotype was seen a handful of times. The V gene is TRBV2, the J gene TRBJ1-2; D is undetermined. Per the germline V gene, CDR1 is SNHLY and CDR2 is FYNNEI. The CDR3 extends over 17 amino acids. V was cut by 0 bases and J by 0 bases, with 14 bases left in between. In nucleotides, the CDR3 is TGTGCCAGCAGTGAAGCGTTCATTGAATCCGCTAACTATGGCTACACCTTC. This encodes CASSEAFIESANYGYTF.

J is TRBJ2-3 and V is TRBV7-2; the D gene is possibly TRBD2 (5 bases). The CDR3 is 16 amino acids. Per the germline V gene, CDR1 is SGHTA and CDR2 is FQGNSA. Trimming stripped 5 bases from V and 2 bases from J, with 17 bases between. CDR3 coding DNA: TGTGCCAGCAGCCTCCGAGGGCTAGCTACCACAGATACGCAGTATTTT. As protein: CASSLRGLATTDTQYF.

This clonotype occurred many times. This rearrangement joins TRBV2 to TRBJ2-2, with a weak D call TRBD1 (6 bases). The CDR3 sequence is 14 residues long. V was pared by 6 bases and J by 5 bases, with 13 bases between. Germline CDR1 is SNHLY and CDR2 is FYNNEI. CDR3 DNA: TGTGCCAGCAGGCGCAGGGGTAGTACCGGGGAGCTGTTTTTT. It codes for CASRRRGSTGELFF. Looking up the rest from reference TRBV2 and TRBJ2-2 gives the full variable domain: EPEVTQTPSHQVTQMGQEVILRCVPISNHLYFYWYRQILGQKVEFLVSFYNNEISEKSEIFDDQFSVERPDGSNFTLKIRSTKLEDSAMYFCASRRRGSTGELFFGEGSRLTVL.

With regard to this clonotype: A much more abundant neighbour one base away suggests this may be a read error. The chain links TRBV18 to TRBJ1-4, with D tentatively TRBD1 (5 bases). CDR1 is KGHSH and CDR2 is LQKENI in the germline V gene. The CDR3 is 13 amino acids. The CDR3 DNA reads TGTGCCAGCTCACCAGGGGGTAACGAAAAACCGTTTTTT. It is translated as CASSPGGNEKPFF.

The table lists this clonotype with a few counts. The chain links TRBV5-1 to TRBJ2-1, with D possibly matching TRBD2 (5 bases). Germline CDR1 is SGHRS and CDR2 is YFSETQ. Deletions cut 4 bases from V and 10 bases from J, with 12 bases between. This CDR3 is 12 amino acids long. Here the CDR3 DNA reads TGCGCCAGCAGCGCCCTGAGGGAAGAGCAGTTCTTC. Translating it yields CASSALREEQFF.

This clonotype was observed many times. The J gene is TRBJ1-4, the V gene TRBV18, with 10 bases aligning to TRBD1. This CDR3 region has 15 residues. CDR1 is KGHSH, CDR2 LQKENI, per germline. The J segment lost 7 bases and the V segment lost 5 bases, leaving 7 bases of the junction unmatched. Here the CDR3 reads CASSASTGGFEKLFF. CDR3 DNA sequence: TGTGCCAGCTCAGCCTCGACAGGGGGCTTTGAAAAACTGTTTTTT.

Only a few counts were recorded for this clonotype. The chain uses TRBV30 and TRBJ2-7, with 9 bases fitting TRBD1. The CDR3 length is 13 residues. The ends lost 3 bases at V and 2 bases at J; junction bases unmatched: 2. Looked up from germline, CDR1 is GTSNPN and CDR2 is SVGIG (reference sequence). The CDR3 is CAWSHRGPYEQYF. DNA for the CDR3: TGTGCCTGGAGCCACAGGGGGCCCTACGAGCAGTACTTC.

The rearrangement uses TRBV9 and TRBJ2-1, with D possibly matching TRBD2 (6 bases). V lost 5 bases and J 6 bases, leaving 15 bases between the germline ends. The CDR3 runs 14 residues. Per the germline V gene, CDR1 is SGDLS and CDR2 is YYNGEE. CDR3 nucleotide sequence: TGTGCCAGCAGTCACGGGACTCGGTCCAATGAGCAGTTCTTC. The encoded protein is CASSHGTRSNEQFF.

This clonotype was counted at least ten times. This chain connects TRBV29-1 to TRBJ2-7; D not certain. CDR3 length: 13 residues. V lost 3 bases to trimming and J lost 0 bases, with 9 bases between them. Germline V gives CDR1 SQVTM, CDR2 ANQGSEA. CDR3 in amino acids: CSVEGRLSYEQYF. The DNA of the CDR3 is TGCAGCGTTGAGGGCAGACTCTCCTACGAGCAGTACTTC.

The chain employs TRBV7-3 and TRBJ2-3; 7 bases are shared with TRBD1. Trimming at V came to 4 bases and at J to 4 bases, leaving 8 bases not matched to a gene. Germline V lookup: CDR1 SGHTA, CDR2 FQGTGA. CDR3 length: 15 amino acids. CDR3 nucleotides: TGTGCCAGCAGCTCCCAAACAGGGGCCGCAGATACGCAGTATTTT. The encoded protein is CASSSQTGAADTQYF.

Regarding this clonotype: This clone may be a read error of a much larger clone one base away. The V and J genes are TRBV18 and TRBJ1-5; D is undetermined. The germline V and J ends were trimmed by 4 bases and 3 bases, with 13 bases remaining between them. There are 15 residues in the CDR3. Looked up from germline, CDR1 is KGHSH and CDR2 is LQKENI. The CDR3 here is CASSRSRELNQPQHF. The CDR3 DNA follows: TGTGCCAGCTCACGTAGCCGGGAACTCAATCAGCCCCAGCATTTT.

This clonotype turned up a few times. The chain employs TRBV28 and TRBJ2-7; unclear D gene. Trimming left V 3 bases short and J 4 bases short, with 25 bases between. The CDR3 is made up of 18 amino acids. The germline gives CDR1 MDHEN, CDR2 SYDVKM. CDR3 DNA sequence: TGTGCCAGCAGTTTTTTCCCCCTGATCGGGCAGGTAAAGTACGAGCAGTACTTC. Encoded protein: CASSFFPLIGQVKYEQYF.

This clonotype was counted ten times or more. This chain uses TRBV6-1 with TRBJ2-2; D gene unclear. The germline CDR1 and CDR2 sequences are MNHNS and SASEGT. This CDR3 comprises 13 residues. Trimming removed 5 bases from V and 2 bases from J, with 6 bases in between. The CDR3 nucleotides read TGTGCCAGCAGTTTCGACAACACCGGGGAGCTGTTTTTT. This encodes CASSFDNTGELFF.

This chain links TRBV5-1 with TRBJ2-2, with 7 nucleotides matching TRBD1. V trimming: 4 bases; J trimming: 3 bases; junction bases outside the gene matches: 9. Germline V gene lookup returns CDR1 SGHRS and CDR2 YFSETQ. The CDR3 is 16 amino acids. The CDR3 DNA reads as TGCGCCAGCAGCCTGGGTGACAGGGTTTACACCGGGGAGCTGTTTTTT. Amino acids: CASSLGDRVYTGELFF.

At least ten counts were recorded for this clonotype. The chain combines TRBV7-8 with TRBJ2-2, with TRBD2 matching over 11 bases. The V segment lost 5 bases and the J segment 5 bases; nucleotides outside the gene matches: 7. Germline CDR1 is SGHVS and CDR2 is FQNEAQ. The CDR3 contains 16 residues. The CDR3 region has the DNA TGTGCCAGCAGCCCAAGACTAGCGGGACGAACCGGGGAGCTGTTTTTT. Translation: CASSPRLAGRTGELFF.

Ten or more counts support this clonotype. The V call is TRBV7-2, the J call TRBJ1-5; 8 bases map to TRBD1. V lost 5 bases to trimming and J lost 1 base; unmatched junction nucleotides: 4. The CDR3 spans 15 residues. The V gene's germline CDR1 is SGHTA and CDR2 FQGNSA. The CDR3 DNA is TGTGCCAGCAGCCCCAGGGGGCTAAGCAATCAGCCCCAGCATTTT. Protein: CASSPRGLSNQPQHF.

The rearrangement joins TRBV5-1 to TRBJ2-3, with 10 nucleotides matching TRBD2. Germline CDR1 and CDR2: SGHRS and YFSETQ. The trim removed 3 bases at V and 3 bases at J, leaving 7 bases unmatched. The CDR3 covers 16 residues. In nucleotides, the CDR3 is TGCGCCAGCAGCTCCCTAGCGGGAGTTAAGACAGATACGCAGTATTTT. Its translation: CASSSLAGVKTDTQYF.

The chain couples TRBV27 to TRBJ1-1; TRBD1 is a possible D gene (6 bases). Trimming pared 6 bases from V and 4 bases from J, leaving 15 bases between. Germline V gene lookup returns CDR1 MNHEY and CDR2 SMNVEV (reference sequence). The CDR3 covers 14 residues. The CDR3 DNA is TGTGCCAGCAGGGAAATGGCGGGGGCCACTGAAGCTTTCTTT. Protein product: CASREMAGATEAFF.

This clonotype occurred many times. The chain joins TRBV7-9 to TRBJ1-2, with D tentatively TRBD1 (6 bases). Per germline, CDR1 SEHNR and CDR2 FQNEAQ (reference sequence). V shed 5 bases and J shed 3 bases, with 13 bases lying between them. The CDR3 sequence is 14 residues long. The CDR3: CASSGYRVDYGYTF. In nucleotides, the CDR3 is TGTGCCAGCAGCGGGTACAGGGTGGACTATGGCTACACCTTC.

The rearrangement uses TRBV9 and TRBJ2-7; weak D call: TRBD2 (7 bases). Trimming removed 3 bases from V and 5 bases from J, with 18 bases in between. The CDR3 spans 15 residues. Germline CDR1 and CDR2: SGDLS and YYNGEE. The CDR3 coding sequence is TGTGCCAGCAGCGACCCGGGGGGCGGGAGCCACGAGCAGTACTTC. As protein: CASSDPGGGSHEQYF.

This clonotype has ten or more counts. The rearrangement links TRBV20-1 to TRBJ2-7; 8 bases line up with TRBD2. The V segment lost 2 bases and the J segment 4 bases; nucleotides outside the gene matches: 13. This CDR3 has 16 amino acids. CDR1 and CDR2 from the germline V gene are DFQATT and SNEGSKA (reference sequence). The CDR3 loop reads CSARPTTSGSWYEQYF. For the CDR3, the DNA is TGCAGTGCTAGACCTACCACAAGCGGGAGTTGGTACGAGCAGTACTTC.

This clonotype was seen at least ten times. V is TRBV7-9 and J is TRBJ2-7; 7 bases align to TRBD1. Germline CDR1 is SEHNR and CDR2 is FQNEAQ (reference sequence). The CDR3 consists of 14 residues. The V gene end was trimmed by 5 bases and the J gene end by 4 bases; junction bases not matched to a gene: 8. The CDR3 sequence: CASSPPTGTYEQYF. The CDR3 DNA reads as TGTGCCAGCAGCCCTCCGACAGGGACGTACGAGCAGTACTTC.

The chain carries TRBV10-3 and TRBJ2-3, with D uncertain. This CDR3 has 14 residues. V lost 7 bases and J 0 bases, leaving 11 bases between the germline ends. Germline-derived CDR1 and CDR2 are ENHRY and SYGVKD. The CDR3, as DNA: TGTGCCATCAAAGGTGACCTTAGCACAGATACGCAGTATTTT. As protein: CAIKGDLSTDTQYF.

V is TRBV5-1 and J is TRBJ2-1; the match to TRBD2 covers 11 bases. With 3 bases clipped from V and 0 bases from J, the junction kept 5 bases outside the gene matches. Germline CDR1 SGHRS, CDR2 YFSETQ. The CDR3 consists of 17 residues. CDR3 DNA: TGCGCCAGCAGCTCGGCCGGGACTAGCGGCTCCTACAATGAGCAGTTCTTC. Its protein product is CASSSAGTSGSYNEQFF.